Each of the 4 T cell receptor beta chains below was sequenced from the same sample in a study of control samples from healthy donors and cancer patients. Produced via immunoSEQ multiplex PCR; TCRdb's table is partial and in-frame only. The data hold about 150,000 clones, with approximately 90% observed a single time. Sequencing was performed on blood. The receptors stem from a woman aged 25-40 years in good health.

J is TRBJ1-3 and V is TRBV6-5; D is uncertain. The CDR3 is 15 residues long. The ends were cut back, 5 bases at V and 0 bases at J, with 11 bases in the middle. Germline CDR1 and CDR2: MNHEY and SVGAGI. CDR3 sequence: CASSSPRPSGNTIYF. CDR3 coding DNA: TGTGCCAGCAGTAGTCCGCGACCCTCTGGAAACACCATATATTTT.

V gene TRBV27 combines with J gene TRBJ2-7; 8 bases map to TRBD2. The CDR3 is 16 amino acids. V shed 5 bases, J shed 5 bases, and the junction held 14 bases outside the gene matches. CDR1 and CDR2 from the germline V gene are MNHEY and SMNVEV (reference sequence). CDR3 in DNA: TGTGCCAGCAGTCCCCTCGGAAGCGGGAGTTATGACGAGCAGTACTTC. Translating gives CASSPLGSGSYDEQYF.

The rearrangement links TRBV5-1 to TRBJ2-7; 10 nucleotides agree with TRBD1. The CDR3 runs to 15 residues. J lost 2 bases, V lost 3 bases, and 5 bases had no gene match. The germline CDR1 and CDR2 sequences are SGHRS and YFSETQ. CDR3 region: CASSSSDRGAYEQYF. CDR3 coding DNA: TGCGCCAGCAGCTCCTCGGACAGGGGGGCCTACGAGCAGTACTTC. The complete variable domain, with remaining parts taken from reference TRBV5-1 and TRBJ2-7, reads KAGVTQTPRYLIKTRGQQVTLSCSPISGHRSVSWYQQTPGQGLQFLFEYFSETQRNKGNFPGRFSGRQFSNSRSEMNVSTLELGDSALYLCASSSSDRGAYEQYFGPGTRLTVT.

J is TRBJ1-3 and V is TRBV28; 8 bases map to TRBD1. From germline, CDR1 is MDHEN and CDR2 SYDVKM. V lost 6 bases to trimming and J lost 0 bases; unmatched junction nucleotides: 7. The CDR3 runs to 16 residues. The DNA of the CDR3 is TGTGCCAGCAGCTATCTTACAGGGGGCTCTGGAAACACCATATATTTT. Protein sequence: CASSYLTGGSGNTIYF. Full variable domain (rest looked up from reference TRBV28 and TRBJ1-3): DVKVTQSSRYLVKRTGEKVFLECVQDMDHENMFWYRQDPGLGLRLIYFSYDVKMKEKGDIPEGYSVSREKKERFSLILESASTNQTSMYLCASSYLTGGSGNTIYFGEGSWLTVV.